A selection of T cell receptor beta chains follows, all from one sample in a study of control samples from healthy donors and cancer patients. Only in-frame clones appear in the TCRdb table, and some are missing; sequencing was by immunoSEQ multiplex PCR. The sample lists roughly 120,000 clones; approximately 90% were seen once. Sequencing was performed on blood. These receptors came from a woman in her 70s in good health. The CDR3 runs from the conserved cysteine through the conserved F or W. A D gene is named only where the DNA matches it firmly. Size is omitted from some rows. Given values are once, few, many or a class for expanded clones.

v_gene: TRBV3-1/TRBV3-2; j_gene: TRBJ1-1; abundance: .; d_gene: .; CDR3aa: CASSWGGFEAFF; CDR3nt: TGTGCCAGCAGTTGGGGGGGCTTTGAAGCTTTCTTT
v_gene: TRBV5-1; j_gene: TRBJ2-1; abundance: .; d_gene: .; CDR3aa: CASSHPRTTTGNEQFF; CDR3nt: TGCGCCAGCAGCCACCCCCGGACAACTACGGGCAATGAGCAGTTCTTC
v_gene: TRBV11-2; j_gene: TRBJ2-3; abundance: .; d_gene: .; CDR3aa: CASSLGPTSTDTQYF; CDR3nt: TGTGCCAGCAGCTTAGGGCCAACTAGCACAGATACGCAGTATTTT
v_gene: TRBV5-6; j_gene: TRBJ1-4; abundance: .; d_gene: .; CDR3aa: CASSDRKGTNEKLFF; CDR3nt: TGTGCCAGCAGTGACCGTAAGGGCACTAATGAAAAACTGTTTTTT
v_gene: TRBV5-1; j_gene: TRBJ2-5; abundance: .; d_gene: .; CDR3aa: CASSLAARQETQYF; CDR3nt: TGCGCCAGCAGCTTGGCGGCAAGACAAGAGACCCAGTACTTC
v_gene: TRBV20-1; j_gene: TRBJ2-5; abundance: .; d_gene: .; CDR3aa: CSASTGDLYNF; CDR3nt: TGCAGTGCTAGTACGGGGGACCTCTATAACTTC
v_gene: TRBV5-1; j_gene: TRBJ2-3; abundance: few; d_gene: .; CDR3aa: CASSLAVGGNGDTQYF; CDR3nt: TGCGCCAGCAGCTTGGCGGTGGGGGGAAACGGGGATACGCAGTATTTT
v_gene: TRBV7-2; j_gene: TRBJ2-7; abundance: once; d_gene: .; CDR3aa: CASSARSGDLNEQYF; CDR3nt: TGTGCCAGCAGCGCCAGATCAGGGGATCTCAACGAGCAGTACTTC
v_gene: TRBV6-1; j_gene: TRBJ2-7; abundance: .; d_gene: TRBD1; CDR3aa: CASSQETGQGASEQYF; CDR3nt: TGTGCCAGCAGTCAAGAGACGGGACAGGGGGCCAGCGAGCAGTACTTC
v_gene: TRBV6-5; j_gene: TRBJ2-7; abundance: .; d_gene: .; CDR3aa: CASSYGGSNYEQYF; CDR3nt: TGTGCCAGCAGTTACGGCGGCAGTAACTACGAGCAGTACTTC
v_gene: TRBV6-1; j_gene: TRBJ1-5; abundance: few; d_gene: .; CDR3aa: CASSELPLRMQNQPQHF; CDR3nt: TGTGCCAGCAGTGAGCTACCCCTAAGGATGCAAAATCAGCCCCAGCATTTT
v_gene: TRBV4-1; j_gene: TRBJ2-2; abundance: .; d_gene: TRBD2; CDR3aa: CASSHETGTSGGPNTGELFF; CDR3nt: TGCGCCAGCAGCCATGAGACCGGGACTAGCGGGGGGCCGAACACCGGGGAGCTGTTTTTT
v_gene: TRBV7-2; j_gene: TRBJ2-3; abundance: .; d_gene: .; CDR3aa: CASSSRQFGRGTDTQYF; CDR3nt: TGTGCCAGCAGTTCTAGACAGTTCGGACGGGGCACAGATACGCAGTATTTT
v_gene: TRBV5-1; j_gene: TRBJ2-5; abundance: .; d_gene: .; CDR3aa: CASSLSGQETQYF; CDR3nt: TGCGCCAGCAGCTTGTCGGGGCAAGAGACCCAGTACTTC